Listed below are T cell receptor beta chains from one sample, sequenced in a study of tumor-infiltrating lymphocytes in localized non-small cell lung cancer. TCRdb's copy holds only in-frame clones and misses some; the assay was immunoSEQ multiplex PCR. The table records several thousand clones, over 65% of them present only once. Material for sequencing was lung tumor tissue. Receptors were obtained from a human donor with non-small cell lung cancer. Each CDR3 is given with its conserved first and last residue. A D gene is named only where the DNA matches it firmly. Rows give clone size only sometimes, using once, few, many, or a class for an expanded clone.

d_gene | j_gene | abundance | v_gene | CDR3nt | CDR3aa
TRBD1 | TRBJ2-1 | . | TRBV7-9 | TGTGCCAGCTCTGGACAGGGACGCAATGAGCAGTTCTTC | CASSGQGRNEQFF
. | TRBJ1-2 | . | TRBV30 | TGTGCCTGGAGTGTCGGCACCTTCAACTATGGCTACACCTTC | CAWSVGTFNYGYTF
. | TRBJ2-3 | few | TRBV25-1 | TGTGCCAGCAGTGAAGGGGACGGCCCCACAGATACGCAGTATTTT | CASSEGDGPTDTQYF
. | TRBJ2-1 | . | TRBV7-7 | TGTGCTAGCGCTCTTGGGTCCCTAGCTGGGTATGAGCAGTTCTTC | CASALGSLAGYEQFF
TRBD2 | TRBJ2-5 | . | TRBV5-1 | TGCGCCAGCAGCGTCCCGGGGGGCCAAGAGACCCAGTACTTC | CASSVPGGQETQYF
. | TRBJ2-7 | . | TRBV27 | TGTGCCAGCAGACGCGCGTCCGGTGGTACAGTCTACGAGCAGTACTTC | CASRRASGGTVYEQYF
TRBD1 | TRBJ2-7 | . | TRBV4-2 | TGTGCCAGCAGCCCAACCGCGGGACAGGGCTACGAGCAGTACTTC | CASSPTAGQGYEQYF
. | TRBJ1-4 | . | TRBV27 | TGTGCCAGCAGAGACATTTCAACTAATGAAAAACTGTTTTTT | CASRDISTNEKLFF
. | TRBJ2-4 | . | TRBV29-1 | TGCAGCGCTGGCAGCCCCCTGGGCATTCAGTACTTC | CSAGSPLGIQYF
. | TRBJ1-2 | once | TRBV7-2 | TGTGCCAGCAGCCTCCGACAGACGCGAAACTATGGCTACACCTTC | CASSLRQTRNYGYTF
TRBD2 | TRBJ2-3 | few | TRBV7-9 | TGTGCCAGCAGCTTAATAGCTAGCGGGACAGATACGCAGTATTTT | CASSLIASGTDTQYF
. | TRBJ1-5 | . | TRBV4-3 | TGCGCCAGCAGCCAAGACGCCGAAGCGAGCAATCAGCCCCAGCATTTT | CASSQDAEASNQPQHF
. | TRBJ1-5 | once | TRBV6-1 | TGTGCCAGCAGTGAAGCCGGGGGGAATCAGCCCCAGCATTTT | CASSEAGGNQPQHF
. | TRBJ2-2 | . | TRBV5-1 | TGCGCCAGCAGCACCCGCCCCGGCGAGGGTCGGGAGCTGTTTTTT | CASSTRPGEGRELFF
. | TRBJ1-2 | . | TRBV6-5 | TGTGCCAGCAGTTACAATTCACAGTATGGCTACACCTTC | CASSYNSQYGYTF
TRBD2 | TRBJ2-5 | . | TRBV5-1 | TGCGCCAGCAGCGGATTAGCGGGGGGAGGCGTGGAGACCCAGTACTTC | CASSGLAGGGVETQYF
. | TRBJ2-4 | . | TRBV14 | TGTGCCAGCAGCCACGATCTAGCCAAAAACATTCAGTACTTC | CASSHDLAKNIQYF
TRBD1 | TRBJ1-2 | . | TRBV4-3 | TGCGCCAGCACCCGGACAGGGTTGAGCTATGGCTACACCTTC | CASTRTGLSYGYTF
. | TRBJ2-7 | few | TRBV25-1 | TGTGCCAGCAGTGCGGGGGCCGGGGAGCAGTACTTC | CASSAGAGEQYF
TRBD2 | TRBJ2-7 | . | TRBV9 | TGTGCCAGCAGCCCAGCGGGAGGGCCTTACGAGCAGTACTTC | CASSPAGGPYEQYF
. | TRBJ1-2 | once | TRBV7-9 | TGTGCCAGCAGCTTCCCCAAACGAGGCTACACCTTC | CASSFPKRGYTF
. | TRBJ1-4 | few | TRBV5-6 | TGTGCCAGCAGCTTGGAAAGGGGGGAAAAACTGTTTTTT | CASSLERGEKLFF
. | TRBJ2-2 | . | TRBV5-6 | TGTGCCAGCAGCTTGAAAGGGACAAACACCGGGGAGCTGTTTTTT | CASSLKGTNTGELFF
. | TRBJ1-1 | . | TRBV6-1 | TGTGCCAGCAGTGAAGCGAGAGGCACTGAAGCTTTCTTT | CASSEARGTEAFF
. | TRBJ2-2 | . | TRBV19 | TGTGCCAGTAGTATGGGCGGGACCGGGGAGCTGTTTTTT | CASSMGGTGELFF
TRBD1 | TRBJ2-7 | . | TRBV7-9 | TGTGCCAGCAGCTCCCGGACAGGGCACTACGAGCAGTACTTC | CASSSRTGHYEQYF
TRBD1 | TRBJ2-7 | . | TRBV7-9 | TGTGCCAGCAGCCAGCAACCGGGACAGGGCTCCTACGAGCAGTACTTC | CASSQQPGQGSYEQYF
. | TRBJ2-3 | . | TRBV5-1 | TGCGCCAGCAGCGGGGTCACAGATACGCAGTATTTT | CASSGVTDTQYF
. | TRBJ1-6 | . | TRBV6-1 | TGTGCCAGCAGCCCCCTCCGCAATTCACCCCTCCACTTT | CASSPLRNSPLHF
TRBD2 | TRBJ2-3 | . | TRBV10-3 | TGTGCCATCAACCCGACTAGCGGGAGGGCGTCAGATACGCAGTATTTT | CAINPTSGRASDTQYF
. | TRBJ1-4 | few | TRBV2 | TGTGCCAGCAAAGCCGGGACGGTGAATGAAAAACTGTTTTTT | CASKAGTVNEKLFF
. | TRBJ2-6 | . | TRBV23-1 | TGCGCCCGCTCCGGGACGCACCCCAAGGACTCTGGGGCCAACGTCCTGACTTTC | CARSGTHPKDSGANVLTF
TRBD2 | TRBJ2-5 | . | TRBV28 | TGTGCCAGCAGTTCATTAGCGGGGGGGCAAGAGACCCAGTACTTC | CASSSLAGGQETQYF
. | TRBJ2-5 | . | TRBV5-1 | TGCGCCAGCAGCTTGGAAGGGACGGACCAAGAGACCCAGTACTTC | CASSLEGTDQETQYF
TRBD1 | TRBJ1-2 | . | TRBV28 | TGTGCCAGCAGTTCCTACAGGGGGCCGGGTGGCTACACCTTC | CASSSYRGPGGYTF
TRBD1 | TRBJ1-6 | . | TRBV27 | TGTGCCAGCAGCCCGACAGGGGAGGGTTCACCCCTCCACTTT | CASSPTGEGSPLHF
. | TRBJ2-5 | . | TRBV18 | TGTGCCAGCTCACGTCTACCGGAGGGCGAGACCCAGTACTTC | CASSRLPEGETQYF
. | TRBJ2-7 | . | TRBV28 | TGTGCCAGCAGTTCCCCCCACGAGCAGTACTTC | CASSSPHEQYF
TRBD1 | TRBJ2-3 | . | TRBV18 | TGTGCCAGCTCACGACCGGGACAGGGGAGCACAGATACGCAGTATTTT | CASSRPGQGSTDTQYF
. | TRBJ1-2 | . | TRBV5-1 | TGCGCCAGCAGCTTGGCCAGAGGGGGGGATTGCACCTTC | CASSLARGGDCTF
. | TRBJ1-5 | . | TRBV4-3 | TGCGCCAGCAGCCAAGATGCGGGGAGTTGGGGCAATCAGCCCCAGCATTTT | CASSQDAGSWGNQPQHF
. | TRBJ2-2 | . | TRBV7-9 | TGTGCCAGTCACAGACCGAACACCGGGGAGCTGTTTTTT | CASHRPNTGELFF
. | TRBJ1-1 | once | TRBV6-5 | TGTGCCAGCAGTTACTCGACGAACACTGAAGCTTTCTTT | CASSYSTNTEAFF
TRBD2 | TRBJ2-5 | once | TRBV19 | TGTGCCAGCCGACTAGCGGGGACCAAAGAGACCCAGTACTTC | CASRLAGTKETQYF
TRBD1 | TRBJ2-5 | . | TRBV5-6 | TGTGCCAGCAGCTTGGAGGCCAGGGGGCTAGAGACCCAGTACTTC | CASSLEARGLETQYF
TRBD2 | TRBJ2-7 | . | TRBV25-1 | TGTGCCAGCAGTGAATTTAGCGGGGACTACGAGCAGTACTTC | CASSEFSGDYEQYF
. | TRBJ1-4 | . | TRBV21-1 | TGTGCCAGCAGCGACCGGGACATCAAACTGTTTTTT | CASSDRDIKLFF
TRBD1 | TRBJ1-4 | . | TRBV11-3 | TGTGCCAGCAGCTCAGCCTCCGGGACAGGCACCGAAAAACTGTTTTTT | CASSSASGTGTEKLFF
. | TRBJ2-1 | . | TRBV5-1 | TGCGCCAGCAGCTTGGTGGGCGGGATCCCTCTCTACAATGAGCAGTTCTTC | CASSLVGGIPLYNEQFF